A single sample is the source of the 4 T cell receptor beta chains below, sequenced in a study of blood T cells in healthy people across ages. Alongside a J-beta primer mix, a sample-barcoded 5' primer served in a second PCR lasting about 7 to 12 cycles. TCRdb itself ran the 5' RACE reads through MiXCR, one entry per CDR3 protein. The top ten clones hold roughly 7.9% of a sample with roughly 1,500,000 distinct CDR3 sequences, roughly 40% of them seen once. The sequencing sample was made of blood. These receptors were collected from a young woman in good health.

The J gene is TRBJ2-1, the V gene TRBV6-1; D is tentatively TRBD1 or TRBD2 (5 bases each). The J call is uncertain, as TRBJ2-7 better fits the DNA end. The germline gives CDR1 MNHNS, CDR2 SASEGT. This CDR3 has 14 amino acids. CDR3 in amino acids: CAILKSGAYNEQYF. The CDR3 DNA reads TGTGCCATCCTGAAATCCGGGGCCTACAATGAGCAGTACTTC.

This clonotype occurred a few times. The chain carries TRBV28 and TRBJ2-7; D perhaps matches TRBD2 (5 bases). CDR3 length equals 15 residues. Trimming left V 3 bases short and J 0 bases short, with 12 bases between. Germline values: CDR1 MDHEN, CDR2 SYDVKM. DNA of the CDR3: TGTGCCAGCAGTTTTGTCGCGGGCCCCTCCTACGAGCAGTACTTC. It specifies CASSFVAGPSYEQYF.

The chain joins TRBV3-1 to TRBJ1-1; the D gene is possibly TRBD1 (5 bases). Trimming stripped 0 bases from V and 7 bases from J, with 12 bases between. The germline gives CDR1 LGHDT, CDR2 YNNKEL (reference sequence). The CDR3 sequence is 14 residues long. CDR3 in DNA: TGTGCCAGCAGCCAAGATTGGGGGGGAGGTGAAGCTTTCTTT. It encodes CASSQDWGGGEAFF.

This chain joins TRBV11-2 and TRBJ2-3; D not resolved. The CDR3 is made up of 15 amino acids. Trimming took off 1 base at V and 2 bases at J, with 10 bases between the two ends. The germline gives CDR1 SGHAT, CDR2 FQNNGV. DNA of the CDR3: TGTGCCAGCAGCTTAGGCGTGACAAACACAGATACGCAGTATTTT. Its translation: CASSLGVTNTDTQYF.